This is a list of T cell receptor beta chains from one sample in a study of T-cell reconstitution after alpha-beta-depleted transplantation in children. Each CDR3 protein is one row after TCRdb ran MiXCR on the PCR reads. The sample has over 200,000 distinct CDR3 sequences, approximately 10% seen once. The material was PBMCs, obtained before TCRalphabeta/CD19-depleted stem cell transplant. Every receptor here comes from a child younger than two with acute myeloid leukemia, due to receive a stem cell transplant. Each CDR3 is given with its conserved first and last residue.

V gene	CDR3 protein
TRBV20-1	CSARGHTGELFF
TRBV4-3	CASSHLAGDWGEQFF
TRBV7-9	CASSSTTGIAPLHF
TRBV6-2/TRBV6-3	CASSYERYQPQHF
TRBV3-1	CASSHPDRQPSGYTF
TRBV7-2	CASSLAKAKGYNEQFF
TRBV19	CASQGARGYGYTF
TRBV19	CASSIDRQGNGYTF
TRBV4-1	CASSQADRVYYNEQFF
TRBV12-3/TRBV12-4	CASRDTGGLSSYNEQFF
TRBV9	CASSRDRSYEQYF
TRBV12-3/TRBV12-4	CASSLEYSNQPQHF
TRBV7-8	CASSLMAGSGNTIYF
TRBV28	CASSLGGLRGAEAFF
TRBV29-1	CSVTRGGPYEQYF
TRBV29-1	CSVEELDLRDNEQFF
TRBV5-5	CASSLGGLSTEAFF
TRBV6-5	CASSYSAGPGYTF
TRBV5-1	CASSFRGTNEKLFF
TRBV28	CASSWGGRVYEQYF
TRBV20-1	CSAPGTPATYNEQFF
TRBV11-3	CASSLVVGPTDW
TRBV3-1	CASSQVRLQNYGYTF
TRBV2	CASSELGTNTEAFF
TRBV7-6	CASSLGAGGLFYEQYF
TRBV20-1	CSASSGAGNQPQHF
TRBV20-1	CSASAGAHEQYF
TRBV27	CASSFPGTASSYNSPLHF
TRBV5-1	CASSLIFRTGGSQYF
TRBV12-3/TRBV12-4	CASSLKGEETQYF
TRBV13	CASSFASTDTQYF
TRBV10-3	CAISGKTGAPDYEQYF
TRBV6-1	CASSHGLAGVNEQFF
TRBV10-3	CAISASRTGDTQYF
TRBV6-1	CASKSTSGSYNEQFF
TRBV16	CASSQYGRTSGNTIYF
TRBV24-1	CATGKESSYNEQFF
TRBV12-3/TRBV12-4	CASSLGGYSGNTIYF
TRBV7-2	CASRSKVNTEAFF
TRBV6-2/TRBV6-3	CASSYPLAVTDTQYF
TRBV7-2	CASSSGTAAIKETQYF
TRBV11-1	CASSLGPLGDDEQFF